This passage covers 27 T cell receptor beta chains from one sample sequenced in a study of blood T cells in healthy people across ages. The use of a sample-barcoded 5' primer and a J-beta primer mix characterized a second PCR of roughly 6 to 11 cycles. TCRdb independently ran MiXCR on the 5' RACE reads; one entry per CDR3 protein. The sample lists 850,000 or so distinct CDR3 sequences, less than 35% seen once, with approximately 15% in the top ten. The sequenced material came from blood. Source of these receptors: a woman of 80 years or more in good health.

This clonotype was recorded a few times. This sequence joins TRBV4-3 and TRBJ1-5; perhaps TRBD1 as D (5 bases). Trimming took 0 bases from V and 2 from J, leaving 8 bases between them. Germline CDR1 and CDR2: LGHNA and YSLEER. CDR3 length equals 15 residues. CDR3 bases: TGCGCCAGCAGCCAAGAGGCAGGGCGCAATCAGCCCCAGCATTTT. Its translation: CASSQEAGRNQPQHF.

The table lists this clonotype with many counts. The rearrangement uses TRBV3-1 and TRBJ1-5; 8 bases map to TRBD1. Germline values: CDR1 LGHDT, CDR2 YNNKEL (reference sequence). With 1 base clipped from V and 7 bases from J, the junction kept 6 bases outside the gene matches. This CDR3 is 15 amino acids long. The CDR3 DNA is TGTGCCAGCAGCCAAGGGACAGGGCTATACCAGCCCCAGCATTTT. Translation gives CASSQGTGLYQPQHF.

This clonotype was recorded many times. The chain combines TRBV6-2 or TRBV6-3 with TRBJ2-1; a weak D match, TRBD1 (5 bases). This CDR3 comprises 12 residues. Germline lookup yields CDR1 MNHEY and CDR2 SVGEGT. The V gene lost 5 bases and the J gene lost 8 bases, with 10 bases spanning the gap. The CDR3 sequence: CASSGQGDEQFF. The CDR3 DNA follows: TGTGCCAGCAGTGGACAAGGGGATGAGCAGTTCTTC.

This CDR3 is CASTTGGRGEQYF. CDR3 nucleotide sequence: TGCGCCAGCACGACGGGGGGCCGGGGCGAGCAGTACTTC. The J gene is TRBJ2-7, the V gene TRBV5-1, with D possibly being TRBD2 (7 bases). Germline CDR1 is SGHRS and CDR2 is YFSETQ. V was trimmed by 6 bases and J by 6 bases, leaving 16 bases between them. CDR3 length: 13 residues.

The chain carries TRBV28 and TRBJ2-3; D is possibly TRBD1 or TRBD2 (6 bases each). V dropped 3 bases and J dropped 5 bases, with 15 bases sitting between them. The CDR3 loop spans 15 amino acids. Per germline, CDR1 MDHEN and CDR2 SYDVKM. Written as DNA, the CDR3 is TGTGCCAGCAGTTTCGGAGGGGGGTGGCTAGATACGCAGTATTTT. Amino acids: CASSFGGGWLDTQYF.

This clonotype has only a few counts. The chain links TRBV6-5 to TRBJ2-7; possible D gene TRBD1, 5 bases. Trimming took off 4 bases at V and 7 bases at J, with 32 bases between the two ends. There are 19 residues in the CDR3. CDR1 and CDR2 from the germline V gene are MNHEY and SVGAGI. The CDR3 DNA is TGTGCCAGCAGTTCGGGCTTCTCAGGGAAGCCACTTCCAGGGATAGAGCAGTACTTC. It translates to CASSSGFSGKPLPGIEQYF.

The chain employs TRBV20-1 and TRBJ1-5; D is ambiguous. CDR1 is DFQATT, CDR2 SNEGSKA, per germline (reference sequence). Trimming removed 5 bases from V and 2 bases from J, with 7 bases in between. This CDR3 comprises 12 residues. CDR3 sequence reads: CSASIGNQPQHF. Written as DNA, the CDR3 is TGCAGTGCTTCTATCGGCAATCAGCCCCAGCATTTT.

This clonotype was found many times. CDR3 residues: CASSQSGSWAKNIQYF. CDR3 sequence (DNA): TGTGCCAGCAGCCAGTCAGGGAGCTGGGCCAAAAACATTCAGTACTTC. This rearrangement joins TRBV7-9 to TRBJ2-4; perhaps D is TRBD1 or TRBD2 (5 bases each). The CDR3 is 16 amino acids. CDR1 and CDR2 from the germline V gene are SEHNR and FQNEAQ (reference sequence). V gave up 5 bases and J gave up 1 base, with 15 bases separating them.

With regard to this clonotype: Just one base apart from a much larger clone, this may be a read error. The genes are TRBV6-2 or TRBV6-3 and TRBJ2-1; D might be TRBD2 (6 bases). This CDR3 spans 11 amino acids. The germline V gene has CDR1 MNHEY and CDR2 SVGEGT. CDR3 DNA: TGTGCCAGCAGTTCCTGGGAGGAGCAGTGCTTC. It is translated as CASSSWEEQCF.

This clonotype was recorded at least ten times. The chain links TRBV11-2 to TRBJ2-3; 7 bases line up with TRBD1. Germline V gene lookup returns CDR1 SGHAT and CDR2 FQNNGV. J lost 4 bases, V lost 1 base, and 5 bases had no gene match. The CDR3 runs 15 residues. The CDR3 nucleotides are TGTGCCAGCAGCTTAGGACCTCAGGGGGCAGATACGCAGTATTTT. Residues: CASSLGPQGADTQYF.

This clonotype was recorded many times. V usage is TRBV28 and J usage is TRBJ2-7; D is tentatively TRBD1 or TRBD2 (6 bases each). V lost 5 bases and J lost 0, with 14 bases in between. The CDR3 has 15 residues. Germline lookup yields CDR1 MDHEN and CDR2 SYDVKM. CDR3 DNA sequence: TGTGCCAGCAGTCCCCGGGGGCGGAGCTCCTACGAGCAGTACTTC. Translation: CASSPRGRSSYEQYF.

This clonotype was seen at least ten times. V usage is TRBV4-1 and J usage is TRBJ2-3, with 10 bases lining up with TRBD2. The CDR3 totals 17 residues. Germline V gene sequence: CDR1 MGHRA, CDR2 YSYEKL. V shed 4 bases, J shed 0 bases, and the junction held 7 bases outside the gene matches. In nucleotides, the CDR3 is TGCGCCAGCAGCCCTTGGACTAGCGGCGCTAGCACAGATACGCAGTATTTT. Encoded protein: CASSPWTSGASTDTQYF.

This clonotype showed up many times. J is TRBJ1-4 and V is TRBV9, with D tentatively TRBD1 (6 bases). Germline lookup yields CDR1 SGDLS and CDR2 YYNGEE. The V end lost 3 bases, the J end lost 8 bases, and 11 bases lay between the germline ends. CDR3 length equals 13 residues. CDR3 in amino acids: CASSATGGEKLFF. The CDR3 DNA reads TGTGCCAGCAGCGCGACAGGTGGAGAAAAACTGTTTTTT.

This chain links TRBV12-3 or TRBV12-4 with TRBJ2-5; TRBD1 agrees at 9 bases. Matching the DNA end better, TRBJ2-7 makes the J call doubtful. The CDR3 is 13 amino acids. The CDR3 reads CASGTGGNYEQYF. DNA of the CDR3: TGTGCCAGCGGAACAGGGGGCAACTACGAGCAGTACTTC.

This clonotype has more than one count but fewer than ten. The chain uses TRBV5-6 and TRBJ1-5, with unresolved D. Germline-derived CDR1 and CDR2 are SGHDT and YYEEEE. The CDR3 totals 15 residues. The germline V and J ends were trimmed by 0 bases and 2 bases, with 9 bases remaining between them. CDR3 residues: CASSLGEKGNQPQHF. CDR3 bases: TGTGCCAGCAGCTTGGGAGAGAAGGGCAATCAGCCCCAGCATTTT.

With respect to this clonotype: At one end, the junction sequence differs from germline, possibly due to a read error. This rearrangement joins TRBV12-3 or TRBV12-4 to TRBJ2-5; the match to TRBD2 covers 7 bases. The CDR3 totals 13 residues. CDR3 residues: CASGRGDQETQYF. DNA of the CDR3: TGTGCCAGCGGCCGGGGGGACCAGGAGACCCAGTACTTC.

With respect to this clonotype: This could be a read error, since a much larger clone is one nucleotide away. The chain has TRBV7-2 and TRBJ1-6; D uncertain. The CDR3 is made up of 14 amino acids. In germline, CDR1 is SGHTA, CDR2 FQGNSA. Between the trimmed V and J ends, which lost 8 bases and 0 bases, there was a span of 8 bases. For the CDR3, the DNA is TGTGCCAGCGGTCGGAGCTCCTATAATTCACCCCTCCACTTT. As protein: CASGRSSYNSPLHF.

This clonotype was found a few times. The chain links TRBV29-1 to TRBJ1-2; tentatively, D is TRBD1 (5 bases). Germline V lookup: CDR1 SQVTM, CDR2 ANQGSEA. Trimming stripped 6 bases from V and 7 bases from J, with 18 bases between. The CDR3 is made up of 13 amino acids. CDR3 sequence reads: CSVEQGGGRGYTF. The CDR3 coding sequence is TGCAGCGTGGAGCAGGGAGGAGGTCGTGGCTACACCTTC. The full variable domain, completed using reference TRBV29-1 and TRBJ1-2, is SAVISQKPSRDICQRGTSLTIQCQVDSQVTMMFWYRQQPGQSLTLIATANQGSEATYESGFVIDKFPISRPNLTFSTLTVSNMSPEDSSIYLCSVEQGGGRGYTFGSGTRLTVV.

Details on this clonotype: This sequence may be a read error, since a much larger clone differs from it by one base. The chain recombines TRBV25-1 with TRBJ2-5; D unclear. This CDR3 spans 14 amino acids. CDR1 MGHDK and CDR2 SYGVNS come from the germline V gene. V was pared by 6 bases and J by 2 bases, with 13 bases between. CDR3 loop: CASREVRQQETQYF. For the CDR3, the DNA is TGTGCCAGCAGGGAAGTTCGTCAGCAAGAGACCCAGTACTTC. The full variable domain, its missing parts supplied by reference TRBV25-1 and TRBJ2-5, is EADIYQTPRYLVIGTGKKITLECSQTMGHDKMYWYQQDPGMELHLIHYSYGVNSTEKGDLSSESTVSRIRTEHFPLTLESARPSHTSQYLCASREVRQQETQYFGPGTRLLVL.

The chain joins TRBV7-6 to TRBJ2-2; D call uncertain. The V and J ends lost 9 bases and 1 base respectively, with 18 bases between them. This CDR3 has 16 residues. Germline CDR1 SGHVS, CDR2 FNYEAQ. CDR3 in amino acids: CASYGSSSGNTGELFF. CDR3 in DNA: TGTGCCAGTTACGGGTCGTCTAGTGGGAACACCGGGGAGCTGTTTTTT.

This sequence joins TRBV20-1 and TRBJ1-2; D call uncertain. Germline V gives CDR1 DFQATT, CDR2 SNEGSKA (reference sequence). This CDR3 comprises 14 residues. V lost 5 bases and J lost 2, with 15 bases in between. CDR3 coding DNA: TGCAGTGCTCCGTCCTCCGCGGCGAACTATGGCTACACCTTC. Translated: CSAPSSAANYGYTF.

Regarding this clonotype: A much larger clone sits a single nucleotide away, making a read error possible. This chain uses TRBV27 with TRBJ2-3, with TRBD1 identical over 11 bases. Germline CDR1 is MNHEY and CDR2 is SMNVEV (reference sequence). This CDR3 has 16 amino acids. The CDR3, as DNA: TGTGCCAGCAGTCCCCTGGGACAGGGGGATACAGGTACGCAGTATTTT. Residues: CASSPLGQGDTGTQYF.

V gene TRBV20-1 combines with J gene TRBJ2-1; the D gene is possibly TRBD1 (6 bases). This CDR3 is 13 amino acids long. Germline V gene sequence: CDR1 DFQATT, CDR2 SNEGSKA (reference sequence). The V gene lost 3 bases and the J gene lost 6 bases, with 12 bases spanning the gap. CDR3 DNA sequence: TGCAGTGCTAGGAACAGGGTTATCAATGAGCAGTTCTTC. Encoded protein: CSARNRVINEQFF.

This clonotype was seen a handful of times. The genes are TRBV20-1 and TRBJ1-1; 8 positions match TRBD1. CDR1 DFQATT and CDR2 SNEGSKA come from the germline V gene (reference sequence). The CDR3 is 15 residues long. V lost 7 bases and J lost 5; bases outside the gene matches: 15. CDR3 sequence reads: CSGNRDRSFWTEAFF. Here the CDR3 DNA reads TGCAGTGGAAATAGGGACAGGTCTTTTTGGACTGAAGCTTTCTTT.

V gene TRBV27 combines with J gene TRBJ1-2; no reliable D call. V lost 3 bases and J 7 bases, leaving 15 bases between the germline ends. CDR3 size: 14 residues. CDR1 and CDR2 from the germline V gene are MNHEY and SMNVEV (reference sequence). This CDR3 reads CASSFRRGPGGYTF. The CDR3 DNA reads TGTGCCAGCAGTTTCCGAAGAGGGCCGGGTGGCTACACCTTC.

The chain has TRBV12-3 or TRBV12-4 and TRBJ2-3; 13 nucleotides agree with TRBD2. The CDR3 has 17 residues. V dropped 1 base and J dropped 1; count of bases not matched to a gene: 2. The CDR3 loop is CASSLGTSGGRTDTQYF. In DNA form, the CDR3 reads TGTGCCAGCAGTTTAGGGACTAGCGGGGGACGCACAGATACGCAGTATTTT.

In nucleotides, the CDR3 is TGTGCCAGCAGCGTCATTGGGACAGAAGAGACCCAGTACTTC. Translation gives CASSVIGTEETQYF. The V gene is TRBV14, the J gene TRBJ2-5; 7 positions match TRBD1. CDR3 size: 14 residues. Germline CDR1 and CDR2: SGHDN and FVKESK. V was clipped by 5 bases and J by 3 bases; unmatched bases: 6.